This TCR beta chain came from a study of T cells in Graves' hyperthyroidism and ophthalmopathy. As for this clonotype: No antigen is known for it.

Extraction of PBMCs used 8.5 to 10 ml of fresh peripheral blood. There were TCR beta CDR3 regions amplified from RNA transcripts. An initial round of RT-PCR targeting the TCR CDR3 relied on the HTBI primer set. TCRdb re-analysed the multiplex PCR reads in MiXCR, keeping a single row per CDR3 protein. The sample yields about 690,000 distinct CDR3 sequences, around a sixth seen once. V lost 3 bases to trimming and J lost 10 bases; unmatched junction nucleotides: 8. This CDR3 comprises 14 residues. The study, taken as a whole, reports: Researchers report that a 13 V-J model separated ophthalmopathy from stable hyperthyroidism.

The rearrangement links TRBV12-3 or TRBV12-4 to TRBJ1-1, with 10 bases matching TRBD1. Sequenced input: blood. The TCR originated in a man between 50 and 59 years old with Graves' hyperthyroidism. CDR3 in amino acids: CASSLGTGAIIAFF. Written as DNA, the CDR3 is TGTGCCAGCAGTTTGGGGACAGGGGCGATAATAGCTTTCTTT.